This T cell receptor (beta chain) was profiled in a study of T cell responses to AZD1222 COVID-19 vaccine. The table came from immunoSEQ multiplex PCR; TCRdb's copy has only in-frame clones and leaves some out. The sample includes about 150,000 clones, roughly nine tenths of them seen just once. V was pared by 0 bases and J by 1 base, with 13 bases between. Per the germline V gene, CDR1 is SGHRS and CDR2 is YFSETQ. This CDR3 region has 16 residues. This sequence was found in an adult who received the AZD1222 COVID-19 vaccine. The specimen was peripheral blood, collected 28 days after the second AZD1222 dose. J is TRBJ1-1 and V is TRBV5-1, with D maybe TRBD1 (5 bases). The CDR3 here is CASSLADSSGNTEAFF. The CDR3 bases are TGCGCCAGCAGCTTGGCCGACAGCTCGGGGAACACTGAAGCTTTCTTT.